The 10 T cell receptor beta chains below all came from one sample that was sequenced in a study of long-term antiretroviral therapy in people with HIV (dated by TCRdb to between 2021 and 2024). The immunoSEQ hsTCRB v3.0 assay was used at survey level resolution for TRB variable region sequencing. TCRdb's version of the immuneACCESS table is confined to in-frame rearrangements and falls short of the full clone set. An unresolved V gene accounts for under half of the shortfall where checked; the remainder is of unknown origin. This sample lists some 14,000 clones; about 84% were detected once. The ten largest clones take up roughly 15% of the sample. Source: unsorted PBMCs, taken 1.8 years before starting antiretroviral therapy. Receptors originate from a woman between 40 and 50 years old with HIV.

V gene TRBV6-6 combines with J gene TRBJ2-7; TRBD2 might be the D (5 bases). The CDR3 spans 13 residues. Trimming pared 8 bases from V and 0 bases from J, leaving 11 bases between. Looked up from germline, CDR1 is MNHNY and CDR2 is SVGAGI (reference sequence). The CDR3 here is CASVSGSSYEQYF. In DNA, the CDR3 is TGTGCCAGCGTAAGCGGCAGCTCCTACGAGCAGTACTTC.

The genes are TRBV6-1 and TRBJ1-4; D is undetermined. V was shortened by 4 bases and J by 5 bases, with 14 bases between the two germline ends. From germline, CDR1 is MNHNS and CDR2 SASEGT. CDR3 size: 15 residues. The chain's CDR3 is CASSGPGSRNEKLFF. The CDR3 DNA reads as TGTGCCAGCAGTGGGCCGGGCTCACGGAATGAAAAACTGTTTTTT.

The chain joins TRBV6-4 to TRBJ1-5; 9 bases map to TRBD1. The V and J ends lost 4 bases and 10 bases, in that order; junction bases with no gene match: 11. This CDR3 has 15 residues. Germline lookup yields CDR1 MRHNA and CDR2 SNTAGT. This chain's CDR3 is CASSATPGQGGPQHF. The CDR3 DNA sequence: TGTGCCAGCAGTGCGACGCCGGGACAGGGAGGTCCCCAGCATTTT.

This sequence joins TRBV14 and TRBJ1-2; 8 bases line up with TRBD1. V gave up 5 bases and J gave up 4 bases; unmatched junction bases: 3. Germline loops: CDR1 SGHDN, CDR2 FVKESK. CDR3 size: 13 residues. The CDR3 DNA reads as TGTGCCAGCAGCGACAGGGGTAGCTATGGCTACACCTTC. Protein: CASSDRGSYGYTF.

This clone was observed a single time. The chain uses TRBV28 and TRBJ1-3, with D uncertain. CDR1 and CDR2 from the germline V gene are MDHEN and SYDVKM. The CDR3 sequence is 14 residues long. Deletions cut 7 bases from V and 2 bases from J, with 12 bases between. CDR3: CASNSWSAGNTIYF. The CDR3 nucleotides are TGTGCCAGCAACTCCTGGAGCGCTGGAAACACCATATATTTT.

A single count supports this clone. The V and J genes are TRBV7-9 and TRBJ2-1; 11 nucleotides align to TRBD2. Germline V gives CDR1 SEHNR, CDR2 FQNEAQ (reference sequence). CDR3 length: 17 amino acids. Losses at the gene ends were 5 bases for V and 9 bases for J; bases not matched to a gene: 15. In nucleotides, the CDR3 is TGTGCCAGCAGCACCGTTCTAGCGGGAGGAGGAAAGGGTGAGCAGTTCTTC. It yields the protein CASSTVLAGGGKGEQFF. The full variable domain, rest sourced from reference TRBV7-9 and TRBJ2-1, is DTGVSQNPRHKITKRGQNVTFRCDPISEHNRLYWYRQTLGQGPEFLTYFQNEAQLEKSRLLSDRFSAERPKGSFSTLEIQRTEQGDSAMYLCASSTVLAGGGKGEQFFGPGTRLTVL.

The count of this clone is one. The rearrangement links TRBV5-1 to TRBJ2-7; the D gene is possibly TRBD2 (6 bases). Germline CDR1 SGHRS, CDR2 YFSETQ. The CDR3 covers 15 residues. Trimming removed 1 base at V and 2 bases at J, with 13 bases between. CDR3 loop: CASSLIRERPYEQYF. The DNA for the CDR3 is TGCGCCAGCAGCTTGATCCGGGAGAGGCCCTACGAGCAGTACTTC. Complete variable domain (other parts from reference TRBV5-1 and TRBJ2-7): KAGVTQTPRYLIKTRGQQVTLSCSPISGHRSVSWYQQTPGQGLQFLFEYFSETQRNKGNFPGRFSGRQFSNSRSEMNVSTLELGDSALYLCASSLIRERPYEQYFGPGTRLTVT.

This rearrangement joins TRBV12-5 to TRBJ2-3; 10 positions match TRBD1. Trimming at V came to 6 bases and at J to 1 base, leaving 4 bases not matched to a gene. CDR1 LGHNT and CDR2 FRNRAP come from the germline V gene. The CDR3 is 15 amino acids. The CDR3, as DNA: TGTGCTAGTGGCCCCGGGACAGGGGGCACAGATACGCAGTATTTT. It is translated as CASGPGTGGTDTQYF.

The chain joins TRBV7-2 to TRBJ2-4, with TRBD1 matching 11 bases. Germline-derived CDR1 and CDR2 are SGHTA and FQGNSA. The CDR3 contains 16 residues. The V and J ends lost 3 bases and 0 bases, in that order; junction bases with no gene match: 1. This chain's CDR3 is CASSLGQGVAKNIQYF. Here the CDR3 DNA reads TGTGCCAGCAGCTTGGGACAGGGGGTAGCCAAAAACATTCAGTACTTC.

The chain links TRBV5-5 to TRBJ2-7, with a tentative D call TRBD2 (6 bases). The ends were cut back, 2 bases at V and 0 bases at J, with 12 bases in the middle. Germline loops: CDR1 SGHKS, CDR2 YYEKEE (reference sequence). CDR3 length: 15 amino acids. In DNA form, the CDR3 reads TGTGCCAGCAGCTTTGGGGGGTCCCCCTCCTACGAGCAGTACTTC. It encodes CASSFGGSPSYEQYF.